The 11 T cell receptor beta chains reported below all come from one sample, sequenced in a study of cytomegalovirus exposure and HLA in healthy donors. 13 Jbeta primers and 60 Vbeta primers were used for the PCR. The repertoire was sequenced with immunoSEQ multiplex PCR; TCRdb's copy has only in-frame clones and lacks some. This table holds 190,000 or so clones, approximately 80% found once. Material for sequencing was PBMCs. Receptor source: a boy younger than 10 in good health and CMV-seronegative.

This clone appeared once. This chain joins TRBV15 and TRBJ1-2; 7 nucleotides align to TRBD1. Germline lookup yields CDR1 LNHNV and CDR2 YYDKDF (reference sequence). This CDR3 contains 19 residues. Losses at the gene ends were 3 bases for V and 2 bases for J; bases not matched to a gene: 18. The CDR3 loop reads CATSRGVGGRAGNNYGYTF. CDR3 DNA: TGTGCCACCAGCAGGGGGGTAGGGGGCCGGGCGGGAAACAACTATGGCTACACCTTC.

This chain connects TRBV30 to TRBJ1-2; D possibly corresponds to TRBD1 (5 bases). V lost 3 bases and J lost 0, with 8 bases in between. Per the germline V gene, CDR1 is GTSNPN and CDR2 is SVGIG (reference sequence). The CDR3 has 13 residues. CDR3 protein: CAWRWGPNYGYTF. CDR3 DNA: TGTGCCTGGAGGTGGGGCCCTAACTATGGCTACACCTTC.

The chain recombines TRBV2 with TRBJ2-1; unclear D gene. The CDR3 is 15 amino acids. Between the trimmed V and J ends, which lost 7 bases and 6 bases, there was a span of 19 bases. Germline V gives CDR1 SNHLY, CDR2 FYNNEI. The CDR3 DNA reads as TGTGCCAGCAATGGAGTAGCCGTGGCGTCCAATGAGCAGTTCTTC. Encoded protein: CASNGVAVASNEQFF.

This sequence joins TRBV19 and TRBJ2-7; the D gene is possibly TRBD1 (6 bases). Germline values: CDR1 LNHDA, CDR2 SQIVND (reference sequence). Trimming took off 6 bases at V and 4 bases at J, with 13 bases between the two ends. The CDR3 covers 13 residues. The CDR3: CASSSLQGYEQYF. The CDR3 bases are TGTGCCAGTAGCAGCCTCCAGGGGTACGAGCAGTACTTC.

This chain connects TRBV19 to TRBJ1-3; no reliable D call. Per the germline V gene, CDR1 is LNHDA and CDR2 is SQIVND (reference sequence). The CDR3 spans 13 residues. The V gene lost 7 bases and the J gene lost 1 base, with 8 bases spanning the gap. CDR3 sequence: CASTLLSGNTIYF. The CDR3 coding sequence is TGTGCCAGTACCCTACTTTCTGGAAACACCATATATTTT.

The CDR3 here is CASSYSGGPNEKLFF. The CDR3 DNA reads TGTGCCAGCAGCTATTCAGGAGGTCCTAATGAAAAACTGTTTTTT. The chain has TRBV7-3 and TRBJ1-4, with D hard to call. The germline V and J ends were trimmed by 4 bases and 3 bases, with 12 bases remaining between them. The germline gives CDR1 SGHTA, CDR2 FQGTGA. The CDR3 is 15 amino acids.

V and J are TRBV9 and TRBJ1-2, with 11 bases lining up with TRBD1. The CDR3 extends over 17 amino acids. Germline-derived CDR1 and CDR2 are SGDLS and YYNGEE. V shed 4 bases and J 1 base; nucleotides not matched to a gene: 9. CDR3 DNA: TGTGCCAGCAGCTTAGGACAGGGGGCAGATCTTAACTATGGCTACACCTTC. Translation gives CASSLGQGADLNYGYTF.

The chain couples TRBV4-2 to TRBJ1-5, with 9 bases lining up with TRBD1. The junction had 18 bases not matched to a gene; V was cut back by 1 base and J by 5 bases. The length of the CDR3 is 20 residues. Germline CDR1 and CDR2: LGHNA and YNFKEQ. The CDR3 protein is CASSQVAAGQGGAVYQPQHF. In nucleotides, the CDR3 is TGTGCCAGCAGCCAAGTTGCGGCGGGACAGGGTGGGGCAGTGTATCAGCCCCAGCATTTT.

The chain links TRBV4-3 to TRBJ1-2; possible D gene TRBD1, 5 bases. V lost 0 bases to trimming and J lost 4 bases, with 18 bases between them. Germline-derived CDR1 and CDR2 are LGHNA and YSLEER. CDR3 size: 17 residues. The CDR3: CASSQDNGRGVGYGYTF. Written as DNA, the CDR3 is TGCGCCAGCAGCCAAGATAATGGAAGGGGCGTCGGCTATGGCTACACCTTC.

The rearrangement joins TRBV9 to TRBJ1-1; D is unclear. The CDR3 has 14 residues. V lost 3 bases and J lost 1, with 10 bases in between. Per the germline V gene, CDR1 is SGDLS and CDR2 is YYNGEE. This chain's CDR3 is CASSAEAGNTEAFF. CDR3 coding DNA: TGTGCCAGCAGCGCGGAGGCGGGGAACACTGAAGCTTTCTTT.

V is TRBV2 and J is TRBJ2-5, with 9 bases matching TRBD2. Gene TRBJ2-7 matches the end of the DNA better, so the J call may be wrong. The germline V gene has CDR1 SNHLY and CDR2 FYNNEI. The CDR3 length is 16 residues. CDR3 protein: CASSEYPAGGIYEQYF. The CDR3, as DNA: TGTGCCAGCAGTGAATACCCAGCGGGGGGAATATACGAGCAGTACTTC.